This T cell receptor beta chain was sequenced for a study of human T cells and chemical hapten exposure. Whole-study context: Donors were sensitized with 2% DPC on the upper inner arm. Patches that contained 0.01% DPC were applied to the upper back and read at 6 days.

Per the study methods: Per sample, the median was roughly 96,000 TCRs, with values from approximately 25,000 to 650,000. A single record per CDR3 protein comes from TCRdb applying MiXCR to the RACE reads. TCRdb, rather than the study authors, made the V and J calls. The table shows tens of thousands of distinct CDR3 sequences, with 9.5% to 15% occurring only once. Broader study findings: No change in TCRs above 1 in 1000 frequency was produced by DPC sensitization.

Time point indicated: pre-sensitization, week 0. This sample's treatment: therapeutic diphenylcyclopropenone sensitization with weekly scalp DPC. The authors' total RNA extraction used unfractionated whole blood. Germline assignment: CDR1 MNHEY and CDR2 SMNVEV (reference sequence). Trimming left V 3 bases short and J 2 bases short, with 6 bases between. The CDR3 is made up of 13 amino acids. The table lists this clonotype with a few counts. Its antigen is unidentified. This TCR came from a middle-aged woman with alopecia areata. Some clones in this sample may be carry-over from other donors' samples. This chain links TRBV27 with TRBJ2-3; the D is unclear. This specimen was whole blood, taken in connection with sensitization to the hapten diphenylcyclopropenone (DPC). Written as DNA, the CDR3 is TGTGCCAGCAGTTTTTTTATCACAGATACGCAGTATTTT. Translation gives CASSFFITDTQYF.